One T cell receptor (beta chain) is described in this entry. Its matching antigen is unknown. Positively selected for CCR7, the CD45RO-negative cells used as naive CD8 cells excluded terminally differentiated effector memory CD45RA+ cells. Every donor, a Caucasian adult, lived in Nashville, Tennessee. The entry originates in a study of shared clonotypes between healthy human individuals. The study, taken as a whole, reports: Naive CD4 clonotypes were shared across several donors at 5% to 6%.

Some clones are missing from TCRdb's copy, which holds only in-frame ones; the method was immunoSEQ multiplex PCR. Among around 2.1 million clones listed, under 95% were seen once. The trim removed 5 bases at V and 10 bases at J, leaving 9 bases unmatched. CDR3 size: 15 residues. Germline CDR1 reads LNHDA; CDR2 reads SQIVND (reference sequence). Sequenced: naive CD8+ T cells from PBMCs. The chain is built from TRBV19 and TRBJ2-1, with 12 bases matching TRBD2. The receptor was derived from a man in his late teens or twenties in good health. Some clones in this sample may be carry-over from other donors' samples. Written as DNA, the CDR3 is TGTGCCAGTAGTCCCACGGGACTAGCGGGCTGGGAGCAGTTCTTC. It yields the protein CASSPTGLAGWEQFF.